This TCR beta chain emerged from a study of beta chain features in type 1 diabetes. Reverse transcription of all isolated RNA meant that expressed TCRB transcripts were sequenced. Data came from immunoSEQ multiplex PCR; TCRdb stores just in-frame clones and leaves some out. The table has fewer than 650,000 clones, around 15% seen once. V trimming: 4 bases; J trimming: 4 bases; junction bases outside the gene matches: 6. CDR1 is LGHNA and CDR2 is YNFKEQ in the germline V gene. The CDR3 contains 16 residues. This receptor was identified in a man between 18 and 35 years old in good health. This chain joins TRBV4-2 and TRBJ2-1; 11 bases align to TRBD2. Sequencing used naive CD4+ T cells from blood. Here the CDR3 DNA reads TGTGCCAGCAGCCGCACACTAGCGGGGGCTTACAATGAGCAGTTCTTC. It codes for CASSRTLAGAYNEQFF.